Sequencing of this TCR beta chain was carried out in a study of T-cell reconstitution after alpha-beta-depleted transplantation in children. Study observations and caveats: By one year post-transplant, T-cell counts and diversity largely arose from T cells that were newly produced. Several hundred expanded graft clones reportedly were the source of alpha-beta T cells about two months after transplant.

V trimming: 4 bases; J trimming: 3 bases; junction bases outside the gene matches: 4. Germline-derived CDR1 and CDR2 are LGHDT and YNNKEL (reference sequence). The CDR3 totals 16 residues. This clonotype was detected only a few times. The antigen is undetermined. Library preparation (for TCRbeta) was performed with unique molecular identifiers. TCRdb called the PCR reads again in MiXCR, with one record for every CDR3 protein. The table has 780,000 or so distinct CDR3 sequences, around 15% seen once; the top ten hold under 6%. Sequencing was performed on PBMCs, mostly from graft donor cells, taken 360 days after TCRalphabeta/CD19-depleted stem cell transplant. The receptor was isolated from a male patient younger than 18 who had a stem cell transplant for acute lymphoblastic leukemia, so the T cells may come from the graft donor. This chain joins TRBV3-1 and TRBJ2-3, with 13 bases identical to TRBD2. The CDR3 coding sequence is TGTGCCAGCAGCCCCACGACTAGCGGGAGGACAGATACGCAGTATTTT. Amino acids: CASSPTTSGRTDTQYF.